Detailed here is one T cell receptor (beta chain). Its antigen is not identified. At survey level, the immunoSEQ assay was run in its v3.0 version. The protocol was immunoSEQ multiplex PCR, while the TCRdb copy is restricted to in-frame clones and leaves out a portion. The profile shows tens of thousands of clones, more than 90% of them singletons. These data come from a study of long-term antiretroviral therapy in people with HIV. Study-wide results and caveats: At every time point, clones expanded before ART dominated the repertoire. Narrower CDR3 length ranges marked HIV repertoires relative to controls.

CDR3 size: 13 residues. Germline CDR1 is MNHEY and CDR2 is SVGAGI. Trimming cost V 6 bases and J 5 bases; bases outside gene matches: 2. The source was unsorted PBMCs, collected 3.7 years after starting antiretroviral therapy. This rearrangement joins TRBV6-5 to TRBJ1-5; TRBD1 matches at 9 bases. The receptor's source is a woman in her 50s with HIV. The CDR3 bases are TGTGCCAGCAGCCGGGACAGGGATCAGCCCCAGCATTTT. Translation: CASSRDRDQPQHF.